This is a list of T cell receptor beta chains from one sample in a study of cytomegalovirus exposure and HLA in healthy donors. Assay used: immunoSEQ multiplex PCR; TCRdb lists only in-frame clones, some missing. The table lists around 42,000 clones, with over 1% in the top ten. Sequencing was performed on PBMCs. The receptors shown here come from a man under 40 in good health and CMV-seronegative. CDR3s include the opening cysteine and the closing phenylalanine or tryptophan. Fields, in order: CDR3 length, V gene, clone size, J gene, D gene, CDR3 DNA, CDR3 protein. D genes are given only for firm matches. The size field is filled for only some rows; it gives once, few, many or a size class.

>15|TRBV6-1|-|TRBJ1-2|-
TGTGCCAGCAGTGAATTGGCCCGGAGGCACTATGGCTACACCTTC
CASSELARRHYGYTF
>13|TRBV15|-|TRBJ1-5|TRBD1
TGTGCCACCAGCAGGACAGGGGGTCAGCCCCAGCATTTT
CATSRTGGQPQHF
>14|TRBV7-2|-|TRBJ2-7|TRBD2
TGTGCCAGCAGCTTAACGGGAGGAAGATACGAGCAGTACTTC
CASSLTGGRYEQYF
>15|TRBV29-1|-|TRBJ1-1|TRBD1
TGCAGCGTTGGAGGGACAGGGGAATCGAACACTGAAGCTTTCTTT
CSVGGTGESNTEAFF
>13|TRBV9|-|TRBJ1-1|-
TGTGCCAGCAGTACAGGGTTGAACACTGAAGCTTTCTTT
CASSTGLNTEAFF
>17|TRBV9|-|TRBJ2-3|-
TGTGCCAGCAGCGTAGAAGGGGGAGGGATTCCCACAGATACGCAGTATTTT
CASSVEGGGIPTDTQYF
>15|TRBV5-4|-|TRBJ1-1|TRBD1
TGTGCCAGCAGCTCTCAGGACAGGTCGAACACTGAAGCTTTCTTT
CASSSQDRSNTEAFF
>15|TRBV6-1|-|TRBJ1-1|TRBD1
TGTGCCAGCAGTGAACAGACAGGGGTGAACACTGAAGCTTTCTTT
CASSEQTGVNTEAFF
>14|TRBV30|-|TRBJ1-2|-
TGTGCCTGTCTCAGGGGCGCAGGTAGTTATGGCTACACCTTC
CACLRGAGSYGYTF
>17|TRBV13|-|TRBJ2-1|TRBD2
TGTGCCAGCACCCACCAACCCAGCGGGGGACCCTACAATGAGCAGTTCTTC
CASTHQPSGGPYNEQFF
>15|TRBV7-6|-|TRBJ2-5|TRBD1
TGTGCCAGCAGCTTCGGTACAGGGGTGGGAGAGACCCAGTACTTC
CASSFGTGVGETQYF
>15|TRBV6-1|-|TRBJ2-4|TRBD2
TGTGCCAGTATGACCGGTCCGGGACTAGCGGGCATTCAGTACTTC
CASMTGPGLAGIQYF
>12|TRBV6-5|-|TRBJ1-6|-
TGTGCCAGCAGAGGCGGGAATTCACCCCTCCACTTT
CASRGGNSPLHF
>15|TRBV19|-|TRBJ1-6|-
TGTGCCAGTTCTTCCGGGAGAGGGAATCCCTCACCCCTCCACTTT
CASSSGRGNPSPLHF
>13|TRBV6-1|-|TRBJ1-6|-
TGTGCCAGCAGTGACAGGGATAATTCACCCCTCCACTTT
CASSDRDNSPLHF
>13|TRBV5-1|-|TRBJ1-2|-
TGCGCCAGCAGCTTCGACAGGAACTATGGCTACACCTTC
CASSFDRNYGYTF
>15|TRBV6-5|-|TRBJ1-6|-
TGTGCCAGCAGCCAGAAGGCAGGCAGATTCACACCCCTCCACTTT
CASSQKAGRFTPLHF
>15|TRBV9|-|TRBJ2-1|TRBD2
TGTGCCAGCAGCGTACTAGCGGGAGTCAGCAATGAGCAGTTCTTC
CASSVLAGVSNEQFF
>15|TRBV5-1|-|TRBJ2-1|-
TGCGCCAGCTCCCGGGGGAGCGGTCTCGACAATGAGCAGTTCTTC
CASSRGSGLDNEQFF
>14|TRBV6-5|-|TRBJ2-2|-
TGTGCCAGCAGAACCCCTAGCGTTCTTGGGGAGCTGTTTTTT
CASRTPSVLGELFF
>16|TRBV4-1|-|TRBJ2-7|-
TGCGCCAGCAGCCAAGGAATTTGGCCGTCTCAGGACGAGCAGTACTTC
CASSQGIWPSQDEQYF
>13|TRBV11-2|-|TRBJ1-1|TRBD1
TGTGCCAGCAGCTTAGGGGTGGGACAGGAAGCTTTCTTT
CASSLGVGQEAFF
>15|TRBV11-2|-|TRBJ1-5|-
TGTGCCAGCAGCTTAGACGGGGATAGCAATCAGCCCCAGCATTTT
CASSLDGDSNQPQHF
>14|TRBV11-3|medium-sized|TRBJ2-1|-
TGTGCCAGCAGCTTAGTCGGCGGCACCAATGAGCAGTTCTTC
CASSLVGGTNEQFF
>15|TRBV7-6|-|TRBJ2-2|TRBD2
TGTGCCAGCAGCTTAGGGGGGGGGAACACCGGGGAGCTGTTTTTT
CASSLGGGNTGELFF
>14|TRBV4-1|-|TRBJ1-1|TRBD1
TGCGCCAGCAGCTCGGACAGGGGGAACACTGAAGCTTTCTTT
CASSSDRGNTEAFF
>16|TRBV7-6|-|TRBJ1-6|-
TGTGCCAGCAGCTTGTCCGGGAACTCCTATAATTCACCCCTCCACTTT
CASSLSGNSYNSPLHF
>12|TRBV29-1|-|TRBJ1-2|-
TGCAGCGTTGTCGTAGTGCGCTATGGCTACACCTTC
CSVVVVRYGYTF
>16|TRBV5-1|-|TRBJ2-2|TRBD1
TGCGCCAGCAGCTTGGGAGGGGGCACGGACACCGGGGAGCTGTTTTTT
CASSLGGGTDTGELFF
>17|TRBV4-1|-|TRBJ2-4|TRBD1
TGCGCCAGCAGCCAAGACCCCCCGACAGGGCCGTTGGACATTCAGTACTTC
CASSQDPPTGPLDIQYF
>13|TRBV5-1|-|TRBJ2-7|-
TGCGCCAGCAGCGCCACACTATCCTACGAGCAGTACTTC
CASSATLSYEQYF
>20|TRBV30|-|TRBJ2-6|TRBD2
TGTGCCTGGAGTATCCATCTGAGACTAGCGGAGCGCTCTGGGGCCAACGTCCTGACTTTC
CAWSIHLRLAERSGANVLTF
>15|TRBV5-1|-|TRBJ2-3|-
TGCGCCAGCAGACCGAGGGCCAGTAGCACAGATACGCAGTATTTT
CASRPRASSTDTQYF
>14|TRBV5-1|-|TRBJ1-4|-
TGCGCCAGCAGCGTAGGGGGAACTAATGAAAAACTGTTTTTT
CASSVGGTNEKLFF
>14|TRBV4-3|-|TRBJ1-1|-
TGCGCCAGCAGCCAAGGGACAGCGAACACTGAAGCTTTCTTT
CASSQGTANTEAFF
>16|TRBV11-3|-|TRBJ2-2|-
TGTGCCAGCAGCTTAGAACTCTCTCCGGGGTCCGGGGAGCTGTTTTTT
CASSLELSPGSGELFF
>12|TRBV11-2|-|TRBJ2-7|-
TGTGCCAGCAGACCCGACACCTACGAGCAGTACTTC
CASRPDTYEQYF
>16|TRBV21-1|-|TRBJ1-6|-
TGTGCCAGCGGGTACACAGGGGACGAGCGTTATGTACCCCTCCACTTT
CASGYTGDERYVPLHF
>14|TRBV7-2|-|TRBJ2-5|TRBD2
TGTGCCAGCAGCTCTAGGACTAGCGGAGAGACCCAGTACTTC
CASSSRTSGETQYF
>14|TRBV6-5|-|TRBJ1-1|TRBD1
TGTGCCAGCAGTTACCAGGGGGCGGCTACTGAAGCTTTCTTT
CASSYQGAATEAFF
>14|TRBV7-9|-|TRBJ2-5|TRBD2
TGTGCCAGCAGCTCCGGACTAGCGGGAGAGACCCAGTACTTC
CASSSGLAGETQYF
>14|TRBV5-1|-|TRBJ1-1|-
TGCGCCAGCAGCTTGGATCGGGGGTTACGTGGAGCTTTCTTT
CASSLDRGLRGAFF
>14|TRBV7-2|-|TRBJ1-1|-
TGTGCCAGCAGCGTCATTCGACTCGACACTGAAGCTTTCTTT
CASSVIRLDTEAFF